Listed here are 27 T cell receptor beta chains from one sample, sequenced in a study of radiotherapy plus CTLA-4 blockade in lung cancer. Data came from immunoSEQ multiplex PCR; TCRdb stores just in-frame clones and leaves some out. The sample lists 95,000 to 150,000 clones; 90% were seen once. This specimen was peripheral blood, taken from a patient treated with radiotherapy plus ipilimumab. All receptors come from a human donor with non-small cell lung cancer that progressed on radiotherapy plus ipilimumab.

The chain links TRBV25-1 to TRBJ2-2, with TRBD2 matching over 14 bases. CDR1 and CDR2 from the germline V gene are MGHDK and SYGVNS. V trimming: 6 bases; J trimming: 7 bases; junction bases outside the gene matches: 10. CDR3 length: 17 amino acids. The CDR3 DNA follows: TGTGCCAGCAGCCCGACTAGCGGGAGGGCCGGTATCGGGGAGCTGTTTTTT. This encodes CASSPTSGRAGIGELFF. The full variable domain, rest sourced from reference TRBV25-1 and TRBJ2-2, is EADIYQTPRYLVIGTGKKITLECSQTMGHDKMYWYQQDPGMELHLIHYSYGVNSTEKGDLSSESTVSRIRTEHFPLTLESARPSHTSQYLCASSPTSGRAGIGELFFGEGSRLTVL.

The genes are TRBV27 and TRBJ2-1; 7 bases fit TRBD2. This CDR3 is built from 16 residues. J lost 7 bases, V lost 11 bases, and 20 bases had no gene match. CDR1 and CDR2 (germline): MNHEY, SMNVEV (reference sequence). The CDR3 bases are TGTGCCTCGAATTCCTTTGGCAGCGGGGCTCGGAATGAGCAGTTCTTC. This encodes CASNSFGSGARNEQFF.

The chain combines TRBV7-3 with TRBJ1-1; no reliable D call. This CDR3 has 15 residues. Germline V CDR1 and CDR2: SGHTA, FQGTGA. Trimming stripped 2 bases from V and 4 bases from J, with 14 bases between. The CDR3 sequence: CASSLGWGIGTEAFF. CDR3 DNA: TGTGCCAGCAGCTTAGGGTGGGGAATCGGCACTGAAGCTTTCTTT.

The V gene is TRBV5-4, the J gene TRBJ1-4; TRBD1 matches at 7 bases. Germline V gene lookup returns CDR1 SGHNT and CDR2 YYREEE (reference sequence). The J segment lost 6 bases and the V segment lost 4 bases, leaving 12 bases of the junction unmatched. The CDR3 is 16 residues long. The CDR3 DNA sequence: TGTGCCAGCAGCCCCGGGGTTGGCAGGGGGGATGAAAAACTGTTTTTT. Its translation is CASSPGVGRGDEKLFF.

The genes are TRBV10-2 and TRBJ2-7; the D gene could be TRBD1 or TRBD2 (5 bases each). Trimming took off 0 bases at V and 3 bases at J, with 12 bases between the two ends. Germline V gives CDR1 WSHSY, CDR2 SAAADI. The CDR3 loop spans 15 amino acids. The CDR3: CASSESGDLLYEQYF. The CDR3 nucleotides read TGCGCCAGCAGTGAGTCCGGGGACCTCCTCTACGAGCAGTACTTC.

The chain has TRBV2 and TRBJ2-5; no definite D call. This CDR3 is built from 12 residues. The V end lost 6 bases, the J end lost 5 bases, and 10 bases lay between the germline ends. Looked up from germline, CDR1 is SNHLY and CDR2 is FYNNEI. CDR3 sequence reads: CASSPVEETQYF. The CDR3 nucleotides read TGTGCCAGCAGCCCCGTGGAGGAGACCCAGTACTTC.

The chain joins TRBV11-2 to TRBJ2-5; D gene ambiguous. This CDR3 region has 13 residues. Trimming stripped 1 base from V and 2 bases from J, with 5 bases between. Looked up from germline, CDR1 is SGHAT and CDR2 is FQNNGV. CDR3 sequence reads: CASSLGQQETQYF. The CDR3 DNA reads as TGTGCCAGCAGCTTAGGGCAGCAAGAGACCCAGTACTTC.

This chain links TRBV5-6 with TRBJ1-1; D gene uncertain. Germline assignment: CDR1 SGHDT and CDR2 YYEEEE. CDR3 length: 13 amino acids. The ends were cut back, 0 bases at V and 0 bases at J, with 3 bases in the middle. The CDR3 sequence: CASSLGVNTEAFF. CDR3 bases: TGTGCCAGCAGCTTGGGGGTGAACACTGAAGCTTTCTTT.

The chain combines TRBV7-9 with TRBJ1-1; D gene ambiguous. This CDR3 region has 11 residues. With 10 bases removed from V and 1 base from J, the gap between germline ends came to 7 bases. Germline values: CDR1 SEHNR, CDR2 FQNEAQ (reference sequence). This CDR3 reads CATVGNTEAFF. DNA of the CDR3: TGTGCCACGGTGGGGAACACTGAAGCTTTCTTT. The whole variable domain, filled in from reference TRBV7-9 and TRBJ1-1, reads DTGVSQNPRHKITKRGQNVTFRCDPISEHNRLYWYRQTLGQGPEFLTYFQNEAQLEKSRLLSDRFSAERPKGSFSTLEIQRTEQGDSAMYLCATVGNTEAFFGQGTRLTVV.

In DNA, the CDR3 is TGTGCCAGCTCATCACTAGCGGCAGCCTACAATGAGCAGTTCTTC. Its translation: CASSSLAAAYNEQFF. This sequence joins TRBV18 and TRBJ2-1; the match to TRBD2 covers 8 bases. The CDR3 runs to 15 residues. Germline V gives CDR1 KGHSH, CDR2 LQKENI. The J segment lost 2 bases and the V segment lost 5 bases, leaving 5 bases of the junction unmatched.

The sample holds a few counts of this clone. The CDR3, as DNA: TGTGCCAGCTCACGAGACAGAGACAATGAGCAGTTCTTC. It is translated as CASSRDRDNEQFF. The chain is built from TRBV18 and TRBJ2-1; D perhaps matches TRBD1 (5 bases). Germline values: CDR1 KGHSH, CDR2 LQKENI. Trimming stripped 4 bases from V and 5 bases from J, with 9 bases between. CDR3 length: 13 residues.

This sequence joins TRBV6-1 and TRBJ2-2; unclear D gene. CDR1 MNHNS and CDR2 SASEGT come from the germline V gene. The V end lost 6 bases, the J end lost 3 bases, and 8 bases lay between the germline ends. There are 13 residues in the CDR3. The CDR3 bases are TGTGCCAGCAGGGTCCTTTACACCGGGGAGCTGTTTTTT. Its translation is CASRVLYTGELFF.

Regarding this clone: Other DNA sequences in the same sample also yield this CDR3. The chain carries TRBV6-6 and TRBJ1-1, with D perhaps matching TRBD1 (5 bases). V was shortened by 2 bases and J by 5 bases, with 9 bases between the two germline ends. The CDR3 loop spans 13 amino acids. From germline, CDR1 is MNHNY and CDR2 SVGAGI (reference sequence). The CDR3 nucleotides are TGTGCCAGCAGTTACCAGGGCGGAACTGAAGCTTTCTTT. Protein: CASSYQGGTEAFF.

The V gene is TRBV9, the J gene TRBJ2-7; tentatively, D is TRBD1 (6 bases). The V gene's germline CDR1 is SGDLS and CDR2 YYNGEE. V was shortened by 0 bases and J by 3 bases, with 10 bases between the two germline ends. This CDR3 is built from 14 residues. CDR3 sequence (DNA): TGTGCCAGCAGCGTAGCAGGGGAGAGCTACGAGCAGTACTTC. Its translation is CASSVAGESYEQYF.

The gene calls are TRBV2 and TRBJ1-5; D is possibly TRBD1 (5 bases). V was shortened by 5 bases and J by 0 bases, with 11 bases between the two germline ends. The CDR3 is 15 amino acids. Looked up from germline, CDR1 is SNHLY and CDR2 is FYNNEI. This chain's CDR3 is CASSRTRNSNQPQHF. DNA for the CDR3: TGTGCCAGCAGTAGGACACGTAATAGCAATCAGCCCCAGCATTTT.

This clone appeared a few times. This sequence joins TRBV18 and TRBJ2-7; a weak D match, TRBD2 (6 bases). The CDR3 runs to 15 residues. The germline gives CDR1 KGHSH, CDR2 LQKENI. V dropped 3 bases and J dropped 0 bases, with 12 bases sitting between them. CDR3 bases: TGTGCCAGCTCACCCGGGACTTCCAGCTCCTACGAGCAGTACTTC. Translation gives CASSPGTSSSYEQYF.

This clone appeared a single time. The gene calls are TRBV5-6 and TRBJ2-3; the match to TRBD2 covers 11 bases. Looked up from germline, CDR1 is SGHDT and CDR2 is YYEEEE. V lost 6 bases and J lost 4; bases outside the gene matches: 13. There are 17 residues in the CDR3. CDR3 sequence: CASTPELAGALPDTQYF. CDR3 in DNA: TGTGCCAGCACCCCAGAACTAGCGGGAGCTCTTCCAGATACGCAGTATTTT.

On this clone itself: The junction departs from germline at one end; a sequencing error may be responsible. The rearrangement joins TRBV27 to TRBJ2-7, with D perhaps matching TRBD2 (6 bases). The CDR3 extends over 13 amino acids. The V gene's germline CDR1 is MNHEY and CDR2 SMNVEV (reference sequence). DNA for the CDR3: TGTGCCGGCAGAGGAGGGGCGACATACGAGCAGTACTTC. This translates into CAGRGGATYEQYF.

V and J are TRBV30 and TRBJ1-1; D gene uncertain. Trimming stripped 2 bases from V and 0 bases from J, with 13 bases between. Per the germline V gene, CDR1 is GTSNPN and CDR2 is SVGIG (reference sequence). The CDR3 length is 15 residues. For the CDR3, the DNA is TGTGCCTGGAGTCCGTCAGGAAGCATGAACACTGAAGCTTTCTTT. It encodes CAWSPSGSMNTEAFF. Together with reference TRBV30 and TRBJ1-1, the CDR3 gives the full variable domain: SQTIHQWPATLVQPVGSPLSLECTVEGTSNPNLYWYRQAAGRGLQLLFYSVGIGQISSEVPQNLSASRPQDRQFILSSKKLLLSDSGFYLCAWSPSGSMNTEAFFGQGTRLTVV.

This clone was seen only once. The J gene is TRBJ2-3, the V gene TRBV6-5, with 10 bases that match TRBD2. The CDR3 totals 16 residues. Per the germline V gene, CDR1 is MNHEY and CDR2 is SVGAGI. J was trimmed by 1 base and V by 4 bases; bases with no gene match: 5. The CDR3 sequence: CASSSRGTSGTDTQYF. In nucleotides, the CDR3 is TGTGCCAGCAGTTCCAGAGGGACTAGCGGCACAGATACGCAGTATTTT.

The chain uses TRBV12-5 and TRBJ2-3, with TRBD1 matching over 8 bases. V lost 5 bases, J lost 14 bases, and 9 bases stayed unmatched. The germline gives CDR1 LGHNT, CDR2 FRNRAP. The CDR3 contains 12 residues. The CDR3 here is CASGPGTGGLYF. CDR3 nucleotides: TGTGCTAGTGGTCCAGGGACAGGCGGCTTGTATTTT.

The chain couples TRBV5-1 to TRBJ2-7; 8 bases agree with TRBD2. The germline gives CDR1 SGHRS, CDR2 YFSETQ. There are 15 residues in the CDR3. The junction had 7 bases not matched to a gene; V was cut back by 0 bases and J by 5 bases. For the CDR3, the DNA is TGCGCCAGCAGCTTGGAGAGGGCGGGAGGTGACGAGCAGTACTTC. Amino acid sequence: CASSLERAGGDEQYF.

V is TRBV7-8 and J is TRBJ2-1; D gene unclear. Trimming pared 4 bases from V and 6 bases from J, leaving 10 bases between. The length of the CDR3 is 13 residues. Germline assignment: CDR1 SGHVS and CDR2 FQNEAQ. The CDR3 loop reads CASSSLPRNEQFF. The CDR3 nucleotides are TGTGCCAGCAGCTCCCTGCCGCGCAATGAGCAGTTCTTC.

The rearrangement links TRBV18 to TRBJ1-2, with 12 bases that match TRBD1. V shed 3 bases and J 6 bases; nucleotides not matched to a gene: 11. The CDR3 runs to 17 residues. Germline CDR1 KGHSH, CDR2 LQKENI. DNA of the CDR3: TGTGCCAGCTCACCGGTCCCATCGGGACAGGGGGCGGATGGCTACACCTTC. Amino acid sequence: CASSPVPSGQGADGYTF.

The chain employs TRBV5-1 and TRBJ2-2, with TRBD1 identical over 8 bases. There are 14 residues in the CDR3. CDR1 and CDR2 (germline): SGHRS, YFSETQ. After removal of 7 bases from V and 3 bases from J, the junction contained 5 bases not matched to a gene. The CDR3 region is CASRTGGYTGELFF. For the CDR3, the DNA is TGCGCCAGCCGAACAGGGGGGTACACCGGGGAGCTGTTTTTT.

The CDR3 sequence: CASSIDGGELFF. In DNA form, the CDR3 reads TGTGCCAGTTCGATCGACGGCGGGGAGCTGTTTTTT. The gene calls are TRBV11-2 and TRBJ2-2; D gene uncertain. The germline V and J ends were trimmed by 9 bases and 7 bases, with 12 bases remaining between them. CDR3 length equals 12 residues. Germline CDR1 is SGHAT and CDR2 is FQNNGV.

The CDR3 here is CASIGGGSGRYNEQFF. For the CDR3, the DNA is TGTGCCAGCATCGGGGGAGGGAGCGGGAGGTACAATGAGCAGTTCTTC. The chain has TRBV5-8 and TRBJ2-1, with 9 nucleotides matching TRBD2. CDR3 length: 16 residues. The ends lost 6 bases at V and 4 bases at J; junction bases unmatched: 11. Germline V gene lookup returns CDR1 SGHTS and CDR2 YDEGEE.